This T cell receptor beta chain was captured by sequencing in a study of vaccination and CD4 T cells after COVID-19. Study-wide results and limits: Post-vaccination, and not before, a median roughly 86% of reactive clones appeared in convalescent patients.

As to this clonotype: Its antigen is currently unknown.

The V end lost 0 bases, the J end lost 1 base, and 6 bases lay between the germline ends. The CDR3 extends over 14 amino acids. CDR1 and CDR2 (germline): MNHEY, SVGAGI. The treatment here: approximately nine-day PBMC culture with coronavirus spike peptide pools or control peptides (ViraFEST assay). Cultured CD4+ T cell DNA underwent sequencing with the Oncomine TCR Beta short-read assay. TCRdb called the PCR reads again in MiXCR, with one record for every CDR3 protein. The data hold more than 7,500 distinct CDR3 sequences, with about 52% observed a single time. The chain uses TRBV6-5 and TRBJ1-1; D remains ambiguous. The sequence came from a human donor who had recovered from COVID-19. The material sequenced was CD4+ T cells from blood, cultured in vitro. CDR3 in amino acids: CASSYSLRNTEAFF. The CDR3 nucleotides are TGTGCCAGCAGTTACTCGTTGCGGAACACTGAAGCTTTCTTT.